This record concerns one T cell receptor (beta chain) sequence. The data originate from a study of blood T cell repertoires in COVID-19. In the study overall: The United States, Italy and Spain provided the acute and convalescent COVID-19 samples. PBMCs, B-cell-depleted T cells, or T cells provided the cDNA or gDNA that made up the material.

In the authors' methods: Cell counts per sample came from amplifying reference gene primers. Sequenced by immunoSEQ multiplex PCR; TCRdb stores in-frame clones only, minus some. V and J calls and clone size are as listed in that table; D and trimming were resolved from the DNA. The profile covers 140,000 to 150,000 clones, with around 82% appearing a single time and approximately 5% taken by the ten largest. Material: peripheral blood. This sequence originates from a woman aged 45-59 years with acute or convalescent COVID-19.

CDR3 amino acids: CASSPQGGQPQHF. The CDR3 region has the DNA TGTGCCAGTAGCCCACAGGGAGGGCAGCCCCAGCATTTT. The chain employs TRBV19 and TRBJ1-5; D might be TRBD1 (6 bases). The V and J ends lost 6 bases and 7 bases respectively, with 13 bases between them. This CDR3 contains 13 residues. From germline, CDR1 is LNHDA and CDR2 SQIVND (reference sequence).